These T cell receptor beta chains were read from a single sample in a study of blood T cell repertoires in COVID-19. Sequencing was performed with immunoSEQ multiplex PCR; in TCRdb, only in-frame clones are kept and a portion is missing. The sample holds more than 95,000 clones; around 81% are singletons and the top ten take 17%. The sample taken for sequencing was peripheral blood. Source of these receptors: a man between 25 and 39 years old with COVID-19, enrolled during active disease. Both conserved end residues are part of each CDR3. A D gene is named only where the DNA matches it firmly. Expanded clones get a size class; other rows say once, few or many, or leave the size out.

j_call: TRBJ2-1; v_call: TRBV5-1; clone_size: -; d_call: TRBD2; cdr3_aa: CASASGSRYNEQFF; cdr3_nt: TGCGCCAGCGCAAGCGGGAGTAGGTACAATGAGCAGTTCTTC
j_call: TRBJ1-2; v_call: TRBV27; clone_size: -; d_call: -; cdr3_aa: CASSFSTLGGGYTF; cdr3_nt: TGTGCCAGCAGTTTCAGCACTCTGGGGGGTGGCTACACCTTC
j_call: TRBJ1-2; v_call: TRBV4-1; clone_size: -; d_call: -; cdr3_aa: CASSQGMRDTYTF; cdr3_nt: TGCGCCAGCAGCCAAGGTATGAGGGATACCTACACCTTC
j_call: TRBJ2-7; v_call: TRBV4-1; clone_size: once; d_call: TRBD1; cdr3_aa: CASSQDSTGALGTYEQYF; cdr3_nt: TGCGCCAGCAGCCAAGATTCGACAGGGGCTTTAGGGACCTACGAGCAGTACTTC
j_call: TRBJ1-2; v_call: TRBV7-8; clone_size: -; d_call: TRBD1; cdr3_aa: CASGLDRGNGYTF; cdr3_nt: TGTGCCAGCGGCCTGGACAGGGGAAATGGCTACACCTTC
j_call: TRBJ2-6; v_call: TRBV4-2; clone_size: -; d_call: TRBD1; cdr3_aa: CASSQEQGAGANVLTF; cdr3_nt: TGTGCCAGCAGCCAAGAACAGGGGGCTGGGGCCAACGTCCTGACTTTC
j_call: TRBJ1-1; v_call: TRBV7-3; clone_size: -; d_call: TRBD1; cdr3_aa: CASSFGTGAEAFF; cdr3_nt: TGTGCCAGCAGCTTCGGGACAGGGGCTGAAGCTTTCTTT
j_call: TRBJ2-7; v_call: TRBV7-9; clone_size: -; d_call: TRBD1; cdr3_aa: CASSSWDRASYEQYF; cdr3_nt: TGTGCCAGCAGCTCCTGGGACAGGGCATCCTACGAGCAGTACTTC
j_call: TRBJ2-3; v_call: TRBV28; clone_size: -; d_call: TRBD2; cdr3_aa: CATSAGGPRDTQYF; cdr3_nt: TGTGCCACCTCAGCGGGAGGGCCGAGGGATACGCAGTATTTT
j_call: TRBJ1-2; v_call: TRBV28; clone_size: -; d_call: -; cdr3_aa: CASSDRNYGYTF; cdr3_nt: TGTGCCAGCAGTGACAGGAACTATGGCTACACCTTC
j_call: TRBJ1-2; v_call: TRBV19; clone_size: -; d_call: -; cdr3_aa: CASRPTLTGSRGYTF; cdr3_nt: TGTGCCAGTAGGCCGACACTCACAGGGTCTCGGGGCTACACCTTC
j_call: TRBJ2-7; v_call: TRBV5-1; clone_size: -; d_call: TRBD2; cdr3_aa: CASSRRGSGELSYEQYF; cdr3_nt: TGCGCCAGCAGCCGGCGGGGTAGCGGGGAACTCTCCTACGAGCAGTACTTC
j_call: TRBJ1-5; v_call: TRBV6-5; clone_size: few; d_call: TRBD1; cdr3_aa: CASSYGTENQPQHF; cdr3_nt: TGTGCCAGCAGTTACGGGACAGAAAATCAGCCCCAGCATTTT
j_call: TRBJ2-3; v_call: TRBV12-2; clone_size: -; d_call: -; cdr3_aa: CASRPRTSGTRSTDTQYF; cdr3_nt: TGTGCAAGTCGCCCCCGGACTAGCGGGACTCGGAGCACAGATACGCAGTATTTT
j_call: TRBJ1-2; v_call: TRBV6-5; clone_size: -; d_call: -; cdr3_aa: CASSSVSGYTF; cdr3_nt: TGTGCCAGCAGCTCGGTATCCGGCTACACCTTC
j_call: TRBJ1-2; v_call: TRBV12-5; clone_size: -; d_call: -; cdr3_aa: CASGLNFGAGGYTF; cdr3_nt: TGTGCTAGTGGTTTGAATTTTGGGGCCGGAGGCTACACCTTC
j_call: TRBJ2-2; v_call: TRBV5-6; clone_size: -; d_call: TRBD1; cdr3_aa: CASRKPGQGNTGELFF; cdr3_nt: TGTGCCAGCAGAAAACCGGGACAGGGGAACACCGGGGAGCTGTTTTTT
j_call: TRBJ1-2; v_call: TRBV28; clone_size: -; d_call: -; cdr3_aa: CAGSRGYGYTF; cdr3_nt: TGTGCCGGCTCTAGGGGCTATGGCTACACCTTC
j_call: TRBJ2-1; v_call: TRBV20-1; clone_size: -; d_call: -; cdr3_aa: CSASGVEQFF; cdr3_nt: TGCAGTGCTAGCGGAGTTGAGCAGTTCTTC
j_call: TRBJ2-7; v_call: TRBV5-4; clone_size: -; d_call: TRBD1; cdr3_aa: CASSLQGAAYEQYF; cdr3_nt: TGTGCCAGCAGCTTGCAGGGGGCGGCTTACGAGCAGTACTTC
j_call: TRBJ1-6; v_call: TRBV7-2; clone_size: -; d_call: TRBD1; cdr3_aa: CASSLVWTGGSPLHF; cdr3_nt: TGTGCCAGCAGCTTAGTATGGACAGGAGGTTCACCCCTCCACTTT
j_call: TRBJ2-3; v_call: TRBV19; clone_size: -; d_call: TRBD2; cdr3_aa: CASSISGLAGGTDTQYF; cdr3_nt: TGTGCCAGTAGTATTTCTGGACTAGCGGGGGGCACAGATACGCAGTATTTT
j_call: TRBJ2-3; v_call: TRBV11-3; clone_size: -; d_call: TRBD2; cdr3_aa: CASSPVLAGGTDTQYF; cdr3_nt: TGTGCCAGCAGCCCTGTCCTAGCGGGGGGCACAGATACGCAGTATTTT
j_call: TRBJ1-1; v_call: TRBV6-6; clone_size: -; d_call: TRBD1; cdr3_aa: CASSTPDRGASEAFF; cdr3_nt: TGTGCCAGCAGTACCCCGGACAGGGGCGCGAGTGAAGCTTTCTTT
j_call: TRBJ2-2; v_call: TRBV19; clone_size: -; d_call: -; cdr3_aa: CASRPTSRPNTGELFF; cdr3_nt: TGTGCCAGTAGGCCTACTAGCAGACCGAACACCGGGGAGCTGTTTTTT
j_call: TRBJ1-1; v_call: TRBV6-5; clone_size: -; d_call: -; cdr3_aa: CASSYGGASTEAFF; cdr3_nt: TGTGCCAGCAGTTACGGCGGAGCCTCCACTGAAGCTTTCTTT
j_call: TRBJ1-5; v_call: TRBV5-8; clone_size: -; d_call: TRBD1; cdr3_aa: CASSWGTASNQPQHF; cdr3_nt: TGTGCCAGCAGCTGGGGGACAGCTAGCAATCAGCCCCAGCATTTT
j_call: TRBJ1-1; v_call: TRBV28; clone_size: few; d_call: TRBD1; cdr3_aa: CASSLWTGENTEAFF; cdr3_nt: TGTGCCAGCAGTTTATGGACAGGGGAAAATACTGAAGCTTTCTTT
j_call: TRBJ2-7; v_call: TRBV6-4; clone_size: -; d_call: TRBD1; cdr3_aa: CASSLHGTGSYEQYF; cdr3_nt: TGTGCCAGCAGCCTTCACGGGACAGGCTCCTACGAGCAGTACTTC
j_call: TRBJ1-2; v_call: TRBV7-9; clone_size: -; d_call: -; cdr3_aa: CASSRNQLWYGYTF; cdr3_nt: TGTGCCAGCAGTCGAAACCAACTCTGGTATGGCTACACCTTC
j_call: TRBJ2-3; v_call: TRBV4-1; clone_size: -; d_call: -; cdr3_aa: CASSQGPLEQRTDTQYF; cdr3_nt: TGCGCCAGCAGCCAAGGCCCCTTGGAGCAGCGCACAGATACGCAGTATTTT
j_call: TRBJ2-1; v_call: TRBV7-3; clone_size: -; d_call: TRBD2; cdr3_aa: CASSSRSGRAYNEQFF; cdr3_nt: TGTGCCAGCAGCTCCCGGAGCGGGAGGGCCTACAATGAGCAGTTCTTC
j_call: TRBJ2-3; v_call: TRBV5-1; clone_size: -; d_call: -; cdr3_aa: CASSLVGRGSTVTDTQYF; cdr3_nt: TGCGCCAGCAGCTTGGTAGGGCGGGGCTCTACCGTCACAGATACGCAGTATTTT
j_call: TRBJ1-2; v_call: TRBV27; clone_size: once; d_call: -; cdr3_aa: CASSLGVGGPGYTF; cdr3_nt: TGTGCCAGCAGTTTAGGGGTCGGAGGGCCTGGCTACACCTTC
j_call: TRBJ2-5; v_call: TRBV24-1; clone_size: -; d_call: -; cdr3_aa: CATSDLGMERKASQETQYF; cdr3_nt: TGTGCCACCAGTGATTTGGGGATGGAGCGGAAGGCCTCCCAGGAGACCCAGTACTTC
j_call: TRBJ2-3; v_call: TRBV6-2/TRBV6-3; clone_size: once; d_call: -; cdr3_aa: CASSRDLGGTQYF; cdr3_nt: TGTGCCAGCAGCCGGGACCTGGGGGGTACGCAGTATTTT
j_call: TRBJ2-2; v_call: TRBV6-5; clone_size: once; d_call: TRBD2; cdr3_aa: CASRTGTSNTGELFF; cdr3_nt: TGTGCCAGCAGAACCGGGACTAGTAACACCGGGGAGCTGTTTTTT
j_call: TRBJ2-1; v_call: TRBV4-1; clone_size: -; d_call: TRBD1; cdr3_aa: CASSPGGEQFF; cdr3_nt: TGCGCCAGCAGCCCAGGGGGTGAGCAGTTCTTC
j_call: TRBJ2-6; v_call: TRBV6-4; clone_size: once; d_call: -; cdr3_aa: CASSGGASSGANVLTF; cdr3_nt: TGTGCCAGCAGTGGCGGGGCCTCCTCTGGGGCCAACGTCCTGACTTTC
j_call: TRBJ1-1; v_call: TRBV5-1; clone_size: -; d_call: -; cdr3_aa: CASSITGNTEAFF; cdr3_nt: TGCGCCAGCAGCATAACAGGGAACACTGAAGCTTTCTTT
j_call: TRBJ1-1; v_call: TRBV7-9; clone_size: -; d_call: TRBD1; cdr3_aa: CASSPRTGGNTEAFF; cdr3_nt: TGTGCCAGCAGCCCGCGGACAGGGGGGAACACTGAAGCTTTCTTT
j_call: TRBJ2-7; v_call: TRBV19; clone_size: -; d_call: -; cdr3_aa: CASSITTVSEQYF; cdr3_nt: TGTGCCAGTAGTATAACCACAGTCAGCGAGCAGTACTTC
j_call: TRBJ2-1; v_call: TRBV15; clone_size: -; d_call: -; cdr3_aa: CATSSRDEQFF; cdr3_nt: TGTGCCACCAGCAGCCGAGATGAGCAGTTCTTC
j_call: TRBJ1-5; v_call: TRBV4-2; clone_size: -; d_call: -; cdr3_aa: CASSQEEQSNQPQHF; cdr3_nt: TGTGCCAGCAGCCAAGAGGAGCAGAGCAATCAGCCCCAGCATTTT
j_call: TRBJ2-7; v_call: TRBV18; clone_size: -; d_call: TRBD1; cdr3_aa: CASSPKDRGSYEQYF; cdr3_nt: TGTGCCAGCTCACCTAAGGACAGGGGATCCTACGAGCAGTACTTC
j_call: TRBJ1-6; v_call: TRBV29-1; clone_size: -; d_call: TRBD1; cdr3_aa: CSVGQGRNSPLHF; cdr3_nt: TGCAGCGTTGGACAGGGGCGGAATTCACCCCTCCACTTT
j_call: TRBJ2-4; v_call: TRBV5-1; clone_size: -; d_call: TRBD2; cdr3_aa: CASSYSSGRPLAKNIQYF; cdr3_nt: TGCGCCAGCAGCTATTCGAGCGGGAGGCCGTTAGCCAAAAACATTCAGTACTTC
j_call: TRBJ2-5; v_call: TRBV5-6; clone_size: -; d_call: -; cdr3_aa: CASSLAIGGKETQYF; cdr3_nt: TGTGCCAGCAGCTTGGCGATAGGGGGTAAGGAGACCCAGTACTTC
j_call: TRBJ2-3; v_call: TRBV27; clone_size: -; d_call: -; cdr3_aa: CASSWREGTDTQYF; cdr3_nt: TGTGCCAGCAGTTGGCGGGAAGGAACAGATACGCAGTATTTT
j_call: TRBJ1-3; v_call: TRBV6-1; clone_size: -; d_call: TRBD1; cdr3_aa: CASSDRQGGESGNTIYF; cdr3_nt: TGTGCCAGCAGTGATCGACAGGGCGGAGAGTCTGGAAACACCATATATTTT
j_call: TRBJ1-1; v_call: TRBV12-3/TRBV12-4; clone_size: once; d_call: -; cdr3_aa: CASSLLIGGEAFF; cdr3_nt: TGTGCCAGCAGTTTATTAATAGGGGGAGAAGCTTTCTTT
j_call: TRBJ2-5; v_call: TRBV3-1/TRBV3-2; clone_size: few; d_call: TRBD2; cdr3_aa: CASSQVREGGETQYF; cdr3_nt: TGTGCCAGCAGCCAAGTCCGGGAGGGAGGGGAGACCCAGTACTTC
j_call: TRBJ2-7; v_call: TRBV29-1; clone_size: -; d_call: TRBD1; cdr3_aa: CSAGQENSYEQYF; cdr3_nt: TGCAGCGCCGGACAGGAGAACAGCTACGAGCAGTACTTC
j_call: TRBJ1-2; v_call: TRBV30; clone_size: -; d_call: -; cdr3_aa: CAWSPGGSYGYTF; cdr3_nt: TGTGCCTGGAGTCCGGGGGGGTCCTATGGCTACACCTTC
j_call: TRBJ1-4; v_call: TRBV20-1; clone_size: -; d_call: -; cdr3_aa: CSASGGGAEKLFF; cdr3_nt: TGCAGTGCTAGTGGGGGGGGTGCGGAAAAACTGTTTTTT
j_call: TRBJ2-7; v_call: TRBV28; clone_size: -; d_call: -; cdr3_aa: CASSKTGSSYEQYF; cdr3_nt: TGTGCCAGCAGTAAGACAGGATCCTCCTACGAGCAGTACTTC
j_call: TRBJ1-1; v_call: TRBV5-5; clone_size: -; d_call: -; cdr3_aa: CASSYDSLMNTEAFF; cdr3_nt: TGTGCCAGCAGCTATGACAGCCTTATGAACACTGAAGCTTTCTTT